The next 27 T cell receptor beta chains were all read from a single sample in a study of CD8 T cells in ankylosing spondylitis. Each CDR3 protein is one row after TCRdb ran MiXCR on the 5' RACE reads. The data show 230,000 or so distinct CDR3 sequences, about 24% seen once. Sequenced: blood, either unsorted or a sorted T cell fraction (not recorded which). All receptors come from a male donor with ankylosing spondylitis or in good health (not recorded which).

The chain recombines TRBV6-5 with TRBJ2-7; possible D gene TRBD1, 6 bases. Germline CDR1 is MNHEY and CDR2 is SVGAGI. The CDR3 covers 15 residues. V dropped 0 bases and J dropped 3 bases, with 12 bases sitting between them. For the CDR3, the DNA is TGTGCCAGCAGTTACTCCCGGGACACCCTCTACGAGCAGTACTTC. It translates to CASSYSRDTLYEQYF.

The V and J genes are TRBV20-1 and TRBJ1-5; TRBD1 matches 7 bases. The CDR3 is made up of 13 amino acids. CDR1 is DFQATT and CDR2 is SNEGSKA in the germline V gene (reference sequence). Trimming cost V 4 bases and J 4 bases; bases outside gene matches: 4. CDR3: CSAMGTDNQPQHF. CDR3 DNA: TGCAGTGCTATGGGGACAGATAATCAGCCCCAGCATTTT.

This clonotype was seen more than once but under ten times. V is TRBV12-3 or TRBV12-4 and J is TRBJ2-3, with 7 nucleotides matching TRBD1. The CDR3 is 18 residues long. Trimming cost V 5 bases and J 0 bases; bases outside gene matches: 14. CDR3 amino acids: CASSPLLGQTPSTDTQYF. CDR3 coding DNA: TGTGCCAGCAGTCCCCTCTTGGGACAGACCCCTAGCACAGATACGCAGTATTTT.

This clonotype was recorded at least ten times. The V call is TRBV12-3 or TRBV12-4, the J call TRBJ2-1; the match to TRBD2 covers 7 bases. This CDR3 comprises 15 residues. V dropped 1 base and J dropped 5; count of bases not matched to a gene: 5. The CDR3, as DNA: TGTGCCAGCAGTTTAGGTGCGGGGGTTGACAATGAGCAGTTCTTC. It codes for CASSLGAGVDNEQFF.

The gene calls are TRBV29-1 and TRBJ1-1, with D possibly TRBD1 on 5 matching bases. This CDR3 region has 13 residues. Germline V gene lookup returns CDR1 SQVTM and CDR2 ANQGSEA. The germline V and J ends were trimmed by 4 bases and 0 bases, with 9 bases remaining between them. The chain's CDR3 is CSVARQMNTEAFF. CDR3 in DNA: TGCAGCGTTGCTCGACAGATGAACACTGAAGCTTTCTTT.

The rearrangement joins TRBV12-3 or TRBV12-4 to TRBJ2-3; D not resolved. CDR3 length: 13 residues. V lost 4 bases, J lost 8 bases, and 13 bases lay in between. CDR3 DNA: TGTGCCAGCAGTTCCCCCGGAACCGGTACGCAGTATTTT. Translated, it gives CASSSPGTGTQYF.

This clonotype was found many times. The V and J genes are TRBV20-1 and TRBJ2-5, with unresolved D. CDR1 is DFQATT, CDR2 SNEGSKA, per germline (reference sequence). CDR3 length equals 11 residues. The ends were cut back, 2 bases at V and 3 bases at J, with 4 bases in the middle. Here the CDR3 DNA reads TGCAGTGCTAGAAGGGAAGAGACCCAGTACTTC. Amino acid sequence: CSARREETQYF.

The J gene is TRBJ1-1, the V gene TRBV20-1; TRBD1 might be the D (5 bases). Trimming left V 0 bases short and J 3 bases short, with 11 bases between. The length of the CDR3 is 14 residues. Germline loops: CDR1 DFQATT, CDR2 SNEGSKA (reference sequence). This CDR3 is CSARDPRGDTEAFF. CDR3 bases: TGCAGTGCTAGAGATCCACGGGGGGACACTGAAGCTTTCTTT.

This clonotype was observed a single time. The chain has TRBV6-1 and TRBJ1-4; 7 nucleotides match TRBD1. V shed 4 bases, J shed 2 bases, and the junction held 7 bases outside the gene matches. CDR1 and CDR2 from the germline V gene are MNHNS and SASEGT. This CDR3 region has 16 residues. This chain's CDR3 is CASSGYLQGTNEKLFF. In nucleotides, the CDR3 is TGTGCCAGCAGTGGTTACTTACAGGGGACTAATGAAAAACTGTTTTTT.

The chain recombines TRBV12-3 or TRBV12-4 with TRBJ1-2; D unresolved. V lost 6 bases and J lost 6, with 20 bases in between. The CDR3 length is 15 residues. The CDR3 coding sequence is TGTGCCAGCAGACCCACAGCGTCGCTTTTGGATGGCTACACCTTC. The encoded protein is CASRPTASLLDGYTF.

This clonotype was observed many times. V gene TRBV20-1 combines with J gene TRBJ2-7; 7 bases map to TRBD1. Germline-derived CDR1 and CDR2 are DFQATT and SNEGSKA (reference sequence). V lost 6 bases, J lost 3 bases, and 5 bases stayed unmatched. This CDR3 comprises 12 residues. The DNA of the CDR3 is TGCAGTGCCGACAGGGACAGCTACGAGCAGTACTTC. Its protein is CSADRDSYEQYF.

This clonotype appeared many times. V usage is TRBV20-1 and J usage is TRBJ2-5, with 13 bases that match TRBD2. The V gene's germline CDR1 is DFQATT and CDR2 SNEGSKA (reference sequence). The length of the CDR3 is 15 residues. The J segment lost 7 bases and the V segment lost 1 base, leaving 6 bases of the junction unmatched. CDR3 nucleotides: TGCAGTGCTAGAGGCGGGACTAGCGGGGCCCCGACCCAGTACTTC. Protein product: CSARGGTSGAPTQYF.

The table lists this clonotype with many counts. The gene calls are TRBV12-3 or TRBV12-4 and TRBJ1-2; 12 bases match TRBD1. There are 14 residues in the CDR3. The J segment lost 8 bases and the V segment lost 7 bases, leaving 8 bases of the junction unmatched. CDR3 loop: CASNPGQGAGGYTF. In DNA, the CDR3 is TGTGCCAGCAACCCGGGACAGGGGGCGGGAGGCTACACCTTC.

There are a few counts of this clonotype. The chain combines TRBV12-3 or TRBV12-4 with TRBJ2-3; possibly TRBD2 for D (6 bases). The CDR3 loop spans 14 amino acids. V gave up 6 bases and J gave up 0 bases, with 10 bases separating them. The CDR3 protein is CASRREISTDTQYF. CDR3 bases: TGTGCCAGCAGACGGGAGATTAGCACAGATACGCAGTATTTT.

This clonotype was observed a handful of times. CDR3 in DNA: TGTGCCAGCAGTTTTGGGGGTGTTGGAAGCAATCAGCCCCAGCATTTT. It is translated as CASSFGGVGSNQPQHF. The gene calls are TRBV12-3 or TRBV12-4 and TRBJ1-5; TRBD1 is a possible D gene (5 bases). The V end was cut by 3 bases, the J end by 1 base, with 13 bases between. The CDR3 sequence is 16 residues long.

This clonotype has just a few counts. A much larger clone sits a single nucleotide away, making a read error possible. The chain has TRBV5-1 and TRBJ1-6; D is undetermined. Trimming left V 2 bases short and J 0 bases short, with 9 bases between. CDR3 length: 16 amino acids. Per germline, CDR1 SGHRS and CDR2 YFSETQ. The CDR3 region has the DNA TGCGCCAGCAGCTTTGAGGAGAGCTCCTATAATTCACCCCTCCACTTT. Protein: CASSFEESSYNSPLHF.

This clonotype was observed a handful of times. V and J are TRBV29-1 and TRBJ2-2; TRBD1 matches at 9 bases. V trimming: 5 bases; J trimming: 6 bases; junction bases outside the gene matches: 7. Germline-derived CDR1 and CDR2 are SQVTM and ANQGSEA. This CDR3 region has 14 residues. The DNA of the CDR3 is TGCAGCGTTCCGGGACAGGGTCGATCCGGGGAGCTGTTTTTT. Amino acids: CSVPGQGRSGELFF.

Here the CDR3 reads CATSDLGQGAGETQYF. The CDR3 region has the DNA TGTGCCACCAGTGATCTGGGACAGGGGGCCGGGGAGACCCAGTACTTC. V gene TRBV24-1 combines with J gene TRBJ2-5; 12 nucleotides agree with TRBD1. J gave up 5 bases and V 3 bases, and 6 bases lay outside the gene matches. CDR3 size: 16 residues. CDR1 and CDR2 (germline): KGHDR, SFDVKD.

This clonotype was found many times. The genes are TRBV29-1 and TRBJ2-1, with 9 bases fitting TRBD1. The germline V gene encodes CDR1 SQVTM and CDR2 ANQGSEA. V lost 4 bases and J lost 7; bases outside the gene matches: 11. The CDR3 is 15 amino acids. In DNA form, the CDR3 reads TGCAGCGTTGCCCATCGACAGGGGGTGGAGAATGAGCAGTTCTTC. As protein: CSVAHRQGVENEQFF.

V is TRBV20-1 and J is TRBJ2-3; 7 bases are a match to TRBD1. The CDR3 totals 15 residues. CDR1 DFQATT and CDR2 SNEGSKA come from the germline V gene (reference sequence). The trim removed 1 base at V and 2 bases at J, leaving 6 bases unmatched. CDR3 in DNA: TGCAGTGCTAGAGTCCCAGGGGGTGCCACAGATACGCAGTATTTT. It translates to CSARVPGGATDTQYF.

The genes are TRBV12-3 or TRBV12-4 and TRBJ2-7, with 14 bases identical to TRBD2. This CDR3 is built from 16 residues. V gave up 6 bases and J gave up 2 bases; unmatched junction bases: 6. CDR3 bases: TGTGCCAGCAGGCACGGACTAGCGGGGGGCACCTACGAGCAGTACTTC. Translated: CASRHGLAGGTYEQYF.

The J gene is TRBJ2-5, the V gene TRBV15, with TRBD1 matching over 8 bases. V lost 1 base, J lost 4 bases, and 11 bases stayed unmatched. This CDR3 contains 17 residues. Germline V gene data show CDR1 as LNHNV and CDR2 as YYDKDF (reference sequence). In nucleotides, the CDR3 is TGTGCCACCAGCAGAGTCCCTAGACAGGGGATGATAGAGACCCAGTACTTC. Translating gives CATSRVPRQGMIETQYF. The full variable domain, its missing parts supplied by reference TRBV15 and TRBJ2-5, is DAMVIQNPRYQVTQFGKPVTLSCSQTLNHNVMYWYQQKSSQAPKLLFHYYDKDFNNEADTPDNFQSRRPNTSFCFLDIRSPGLGDTAMYLCATSRVPRQGMIETQYFGPGTRLLVL.

This clonotype was detected ten times or more. The chain couples TRBV25-1 to TRBJ1-6; 7 nucleotides align to TRBD1. J gave up 8 bases and V 3 bases, and 1 base lay outside the gene matches. Germline assignment: CDR1 MGHDK and CDR2 SYGVNS. The CDR3 loop spans 13 amino acids. CDR3 in DNA: TGTGCCAGCAGTGACCAGGGGGATTCACCCCTCCACTTT. Its protein is CASSDQGDSPLHF. The variable domain in full, with the rest retrieved from reference TRBV25-1 and TRBJ1-6, is EADIYQTPRYLVIGTGKKITLECSQTMGHDKMYWYQQDPGMELHLIHYSYGVNSTEKGDLSSESTVSRIRTEHFPLTLESARPSHTSQYLCASSDQGDSPLHFGNGTRLTVT.

This chain connects TRBV10-3 to TRBJ2-7, with TRBD2 identical over 8 bases. This CDR3 is 13 amino acids long. Germline CDR1 reads ENHRY; CDR2 reads SYGVKD. CDR3 sequence (DNA): TGTGCGGGCGGGGGGCATAGCTCCTACGAGCAGTACTTC. Translating it yields CAGGGHSSYEQYF.

This clonotype was seen repeatedly, ten times or more. This chain links TRBV20-1 with TRBJ2-6; D is undetermined. Deletions cut 5 bases from V and 4 bases from J, with 6 bases between. Germline lookup yields CDR1 DFQATT and CDR2 SNEGSKA (reference sequence). This CDR3 region has 12 residues. Here the CDR3 reads CSARQGANVLTF. CDR3 in DNA: TGCAGTGCTCGCCAAGGGGCCAACGTCCTGACTTTC.

V is TRBV5-8 and J is TRBJ2-5; the D gene could be TRBD1 or TRBD2 (6 bases each). The CDR3 is made up of 13 amino acids. Germline loops: CDR1 SGHTS, CDR2 YDEGEE. The ends were cut back, 6 bases at V and 7 bases at J, with 16 bases in the middle. The CDR3 here is CASTKGGYGTQYF. In DNA, the CDR3 is TGTGCCAGCACGAAGGGGGGATATGGGACCCAGTACTTC.

The chain employs TRBV18 and TRBJ1-5; D is perhaps TRBD1 (6 bases). CDR3 length: 15 amino acids. In germline, CDR1 is KGHSH, CDR2 LQKENI. V shed 2 bases and J shed 6 bases, with 14 bases lying between them. The CDR3 DNA follows: TGTGCCAGCTCACCAGGGGGCCCATCAGCTCAGCCCCAGCATTTT. Translated: CASSPGGPSAQPQHF.